The clone carrying this T cell receptor beta chain was seen a handful of times. Its specificity is unknown. The sample originates from a study of cytomegalovirus exposure and HLA in healthy donors. Study-wide results and caveats: Later analysis reportedly placed an Asian-associated ancestry cluster below the roughly 680-donor mean in N-insertions.

It was with 60 Vbeta and 13 Jbeta primers that the PCR ran. Sequencing was performed with immunoSEQ multiplex PCR; in TCRdb, only in-frame clones are kept and a portion is missing. The table includes some 140,000 clones, over 60% detected once. Sequencing was performed on PBMCs. The source is a woman aged 55-70 years in good health and CMV-seronegative.

The DNA for the CDR3 is TGTGCCAGCACAATAGCGGGAGGGCCCGGGGAGCTGTTTTTT. It translates to CASTIAGGPGELFF. The chain has TRBV6-1 and TRBJ2-2, with TRBD2 matching 11 bases. Germline CDR1 is MNHNS and CDR2 is SASEGT. The CDR3 has 14 amino acids. The J segment lost 6 bases and the V segment lost 7 bases, leaving 4 bases of the junction unmatched.